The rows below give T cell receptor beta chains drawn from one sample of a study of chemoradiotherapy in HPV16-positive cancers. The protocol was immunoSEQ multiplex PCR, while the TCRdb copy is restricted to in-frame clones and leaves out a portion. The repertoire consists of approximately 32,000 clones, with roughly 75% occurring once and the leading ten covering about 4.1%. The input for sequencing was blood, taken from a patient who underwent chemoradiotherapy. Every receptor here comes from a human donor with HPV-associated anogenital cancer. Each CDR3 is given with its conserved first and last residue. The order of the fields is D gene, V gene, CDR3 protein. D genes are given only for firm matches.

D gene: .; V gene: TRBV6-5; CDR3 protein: CASSFRKGSGETQYF
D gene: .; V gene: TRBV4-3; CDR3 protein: CASSQDIGTNEKLFF
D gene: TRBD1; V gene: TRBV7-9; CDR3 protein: CASSPNRQGFGTDTQYF
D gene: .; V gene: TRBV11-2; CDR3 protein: CASSLATGHIFGNTIYF
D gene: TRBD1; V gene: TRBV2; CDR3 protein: CASSEPPSTRGLSF
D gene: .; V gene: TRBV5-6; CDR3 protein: CASSLVQGDTGELFF
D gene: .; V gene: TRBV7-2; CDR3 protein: CASSLAGAKTLGRGNIQYF
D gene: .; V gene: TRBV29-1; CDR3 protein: CSVPRINEQFF
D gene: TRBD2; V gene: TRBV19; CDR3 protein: CASSIGAGVPYEQYF
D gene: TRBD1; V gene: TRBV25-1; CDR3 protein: CASQTSSTGWKETQYF
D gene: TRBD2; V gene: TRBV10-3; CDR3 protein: CAISRLAGGTNEQFF
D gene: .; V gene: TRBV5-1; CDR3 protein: CASSSGLAGLSYEQYF
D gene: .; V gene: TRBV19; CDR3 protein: CASSMEGHSYNEQFF
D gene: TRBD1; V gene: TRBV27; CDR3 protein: CASSYGTGGPRNTEAFF
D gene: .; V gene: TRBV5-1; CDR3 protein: CASSSQPNTEAFF
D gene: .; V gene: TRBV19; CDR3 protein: CASSIPDGPLFF
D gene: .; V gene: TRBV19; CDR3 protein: CASSIFGGAVDTQYF
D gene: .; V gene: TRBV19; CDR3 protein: CASSTREGLGNQPQHF
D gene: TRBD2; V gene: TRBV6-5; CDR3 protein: CASSPLAGAYNEQFF
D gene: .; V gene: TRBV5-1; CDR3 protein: CASSLAGMKGPQYF
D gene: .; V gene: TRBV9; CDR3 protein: CASSVVPVYNEQFF
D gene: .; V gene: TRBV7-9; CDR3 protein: CASNSKGGYTF
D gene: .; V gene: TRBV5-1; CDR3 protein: CASSFGANTEAFF
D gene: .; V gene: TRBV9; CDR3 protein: CASSVVVGRSTGELFF
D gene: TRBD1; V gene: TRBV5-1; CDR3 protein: CASSLGQGTIYGYTF
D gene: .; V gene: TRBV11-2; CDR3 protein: CASSLQNSPLHF
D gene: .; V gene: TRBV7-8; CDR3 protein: CASSYAGELFF
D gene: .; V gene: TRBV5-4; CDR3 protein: CASRISPGEGNQPQHF
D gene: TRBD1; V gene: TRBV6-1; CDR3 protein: CASILAGGNTEAFF
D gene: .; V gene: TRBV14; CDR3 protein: CASSQEIFSYNEQFF
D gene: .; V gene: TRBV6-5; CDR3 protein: CASTEGYEQYF
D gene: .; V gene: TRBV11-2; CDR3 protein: CASSLPAETQYF
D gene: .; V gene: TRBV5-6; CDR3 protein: CASSLQGRPMNTEAFF
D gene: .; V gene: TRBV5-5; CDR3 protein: CASSRTVETQYF
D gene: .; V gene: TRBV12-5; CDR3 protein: CASAEWGVYSGANVLTF
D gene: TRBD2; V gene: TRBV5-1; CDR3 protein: CASSFLAGVTYNEQFF
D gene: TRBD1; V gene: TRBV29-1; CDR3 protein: CSVSPGTGVGNTEAFF
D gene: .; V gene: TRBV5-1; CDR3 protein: CASSLMGYGYTF
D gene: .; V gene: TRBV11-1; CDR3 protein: CASSLSTQGLTEAFF
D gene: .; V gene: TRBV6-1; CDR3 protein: CASSPTAYEQYF
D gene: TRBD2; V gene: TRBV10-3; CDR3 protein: CAISESVAGGYEQYF
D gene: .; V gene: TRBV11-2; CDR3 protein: CASSGVGSKDTQYF
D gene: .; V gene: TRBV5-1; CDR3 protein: CASSLAMGPGNTIYF
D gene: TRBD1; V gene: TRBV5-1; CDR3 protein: CASSGDRADTEAFF
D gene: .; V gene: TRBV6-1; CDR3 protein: CASSRTANTEAFF
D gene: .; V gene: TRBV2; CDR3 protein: CASSDRGYGYTF
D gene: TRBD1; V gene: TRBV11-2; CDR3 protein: CASSLAGTGGYNEQFF
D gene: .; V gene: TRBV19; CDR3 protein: CASSTGAGFVNTEAFF
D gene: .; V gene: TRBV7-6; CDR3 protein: CASSLVDFGPDEKLFF
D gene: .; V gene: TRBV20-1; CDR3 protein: CSASTQETQYF
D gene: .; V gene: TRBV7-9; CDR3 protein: CASSATEAKNIQYF
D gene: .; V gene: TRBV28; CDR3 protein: CASSLIAGAREQYF
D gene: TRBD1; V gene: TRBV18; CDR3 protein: CASSPGTGNAYEKLFF
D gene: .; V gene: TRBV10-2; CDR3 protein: CASSEFGGPGELFF
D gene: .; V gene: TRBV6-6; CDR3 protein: CASSAADISGNTIYF